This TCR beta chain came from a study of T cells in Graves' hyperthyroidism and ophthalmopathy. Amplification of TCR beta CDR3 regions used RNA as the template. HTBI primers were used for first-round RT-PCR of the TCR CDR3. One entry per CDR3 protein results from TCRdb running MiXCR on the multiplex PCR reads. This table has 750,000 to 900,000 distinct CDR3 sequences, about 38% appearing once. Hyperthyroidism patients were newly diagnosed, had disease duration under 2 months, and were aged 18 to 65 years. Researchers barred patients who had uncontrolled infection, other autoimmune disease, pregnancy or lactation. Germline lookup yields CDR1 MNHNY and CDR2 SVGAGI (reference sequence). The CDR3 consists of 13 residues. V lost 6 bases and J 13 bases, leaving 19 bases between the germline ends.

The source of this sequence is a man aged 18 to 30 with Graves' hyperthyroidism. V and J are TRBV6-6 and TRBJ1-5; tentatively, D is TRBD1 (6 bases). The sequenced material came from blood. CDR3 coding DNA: TGTGCCAGCAGCCCTCTCTCCGGGACACCGCAGCATTTT. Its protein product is CASSPLSGTPQHF.